A selection of T cell receptor beta chains follows, all from one sample in a study of T cell repertoires in cytomegalovirus infection. MiXCR was run by TCRdb on the reads, yielding one entry per CDR3 protein. The profile covers approximately 470,000 distinct CDR3 sequences, with under 55% appearing a single time and 43% taken by the ten largest. The antigens of these receptors remain unknown. The sequencing here drew on cultured PBMCs, taken from culture after CMV antigen stimulation. Receptors originate from a human donor in good health (CMV status not recorded). Some clones in this sample may be carry-over from other donors' samples. CDR3s include the opening cysteine and the closing phenylalanine or tryptophan. A D gene is named only where the DNA matches it firmly. Size tells how often a clone was seen (once, few, many) or the class of an expanded clone, and some rows leave it out.

d_gene: -; j_gene: TRBJ2-3; v_gene: TRBV2; abundance: -; CDR3nt: TGTGCCAGCAGTACGGACAGCACAGATACGCAGTATTTT; CDR3aa: CASSTDSTDTQYF
d_gene: -; j_gene: TRBJ2-1; v_gene: TRBV28; abundance: few; CDR3nt: TGTGCCAGCAGTATACTGACGGGCTACAATGAGCAGTTCTTC; CDR3aa: CASSILTGYNEQFF
d_gene: -; j_gene: TRBJ2-7; v_gene: TRBV7-6; abundance: many; CDR3nt: TGTGCCACAAGAGGGACACCGGGGGCCTACGAGCAGTACTTC; CDR3aa: CATRGTPGAYEQYF
d_gene: -; j_gene: TRBJ1-5; v_gene: TRBV20-1; abundance: -; CDR3nt: TGCGCCGTCGGGGGGGAGGGCCGCAATCAGCCCCAGCATTTT; CDR3aa: CAVGGEGRNQPQHF
d_gene: -; j_gene: TRBJ1-1; v_gene: TRBV12-3/TRBV12-4; abundance: -; CDR3nt: TGTGCCAGCAGTTACACAGGGACCACTGAAGCTTTCTTT; CDR3aa: CASSYTGTTEAFF
d_gene: TRBD1; j_gene: TRBJ1-5; v_gene: TRBV20-1; abundance: -; CDR3nt: TGCAGTGCCAGCAGGACAGGGGAGGAACAGCCCCAGCATTTT; CDR3aa: CSASRTGEEQPQHF
d_gene: -; j_gene: TRBJ1-4; v_gene: TRBV28; abundance: -; CDR3nt: TGTGCCAGCAGTTTCTTTTACTCGGACGGCCTTGGACTGTTTTTT; CDR3aa: CASSFFYSDGLGLFF
d_gene: -; j_gene: TRBJ2-7; v_gene: TRBV6-5; abundance: -; CDR3nt: TGTGCCAGCAGTCCCTCGGGGGCGCGTCCCTACGAGCAGTACTTC; CDR3aa: CASSPSGARPYEQYF
d_gene: -; j_gene: TRBJ2-3; v_gene: TRBV7-2; abundance: -; CDR3nt: TGTGCCAGCAGCTTTCGGCGGAGCGGGCTTGGGACAGATACGCAGTATTTT; CDR3aa: CASSFRRSGLGTDTQYF
d_gene: -; j_gene: TRBJ2-7; v_gene: TRBV6-5; abundance: once; CDR3nt: TGTGCCAGCAGCCGCTCCGGGGCGGAGCCTGTAGAGCAGTACTTC; CDR3aa: CASSRSGAEPVEQYF
d_gene: -; j_gene: TRBJ2-7; v_gene: TRBV11-2; abundance: -; CDR3nt: TGTGCCAGCAGTCCCGGACCATGGTACGAGCAGTACTTC; CDR3aa: CASSPGPWYEQYF
d_gene: -; j_gene: TRBJ1-2; v_gene: TRBV7-2; abundance: few; CDR3nt: TGTGCCAGCAGAATGAACTATGGCTACACCTTC; CDR3aa: CASRMNYGYTF
d_gene: TRBD1; j_gene: TRBJ1-1; v_gene: TRBV19; abundance: few; CDR3nt: TGTGCCAGTAGTATCGGCAGGGACAGGGGGTTTAATGAAGCTTTCTTT; CDR3aa: CASSIGRDRGFNEAFF
d_gene: -; j_gene: TRBJ1-2; v_gene: TRBV7-6; abundance: -; CDR3nt: TGTGCCAGCAGCTTAACGACAGGAACCTATGGCTACACCTTC; CDR3aa: CASSLTTGTYGYTF
d_gene: -; j_gene: TRBJ1-1; v_gene: TRBV7-6; abundance: -; CDR3nt: TGTGCCAGCAGCTTAGCGCTTGAGGGCGCGGGCACTGAAGCTTTCTTT; CDR3aa: CASSLALEGAGTEAFF
d_gene: TRBD1; j_gene: TRBJ2-7; v_gene: TRBV9; abundance: -; CDR3nt: TGTGCCAGCAGCGTTAGGGACAGGGACTACGAGCAGTACTTC; CDR3aa: CASSVRDRDYEQYF
d_gene: -; j_gene: TRBJ2-1; v_gene: TRBV4-2; abundance: -; CDR3nt: TGTGCCAGCAGCCAAGAGCCCCCTGACCGAGGCAATGAGCAGTTCTTC; CDR3aa: CASSQEPPDRGNEQFF
d_gene: -; j_gene: TRBJ1-1; v_gene: TRBV6-1; abundance: -; CDR3nt: TGTGCCAGCAGTGAATCCAGGGGATTAGAGGCTTTCTTT; CDR3aa: CASSESRGLEAFF